Below are 18 T cell receptor beta chains sequenced from a single sample in a study of regulatory T cells in long-lasting Graves disease. Time point here: newly diagnosed GD, antithyroid drugs for less than 3 months. RNA extracted from PBMCs served as the sequencing template. Arm-PCR of CDR3 regions with iRepertoire HTBI primers generated TCR beta libraries. In TCRdb, the multiplex PCR reads were re-called with MiXCR into one record per CDR3 protein. The table shows 520,000 or so distinct CDR3 sequences, with around 11% occurring only once. The sample was also linked to a second study, of T cells in Graves' hyperthyroidism and ophthalmopathy.

The specimen comprised peripheral blood mononuclear cells (PBMCs), sampled at new diagnosis, from a patient treated with antithyroid drugs. The receptors here all came from a woman in her twenties or thirties with Graves disease.

This clonotype was seen many times. The V gene is TRBV6-1, the J gene TRBJ1-1; the D is unclear. CDR1 MNHNS and CDR2 SASEGT come from the germline V gene. Trimming pared 8 bases from V and 0 bases from J, leaving 13 bases between. The CDR3 is 14 residues long. This chain's CDR3 is CASWNRGMNTEAFF. For the CDR3, the DNA is TGTGCCAGCTGGAATCGGGGTATGAACACTGAAGCTTTCTTT.

J is TRBJ1-1 and V is TRBV6-5; 9 nucleotides agree with TRBD1. The V segment lost 4 bases and the J segment 3 bases; nucleotides outside the gene matches: 9. Germline V gene sequence: CDR1 MNHEY, CDR2 SVGAGI. The CDR3 covers 16 residues. The CDR3 coding sequence is TGTGCCAGCAGTTTACATTACAGGGGGCGCGACACTGAAGCTTTCTTT. Its protein is CASSLHYRGRDTEAFF.

The chain combines TRBV24-1 with TRBJ2-2; D gene ambiguous. The length of the CDR3 is 15 residues. CDR1 and CDR2 from the germline V gene are KGHDR and SFDVKD. The V gene lost 4 bases and the J gene lost 1 base, with 9 bases spanning the gap. CDR3 sequence (DNA): TGTGCCACCAGTGAGAATATACAGAACACCGGGGAGCTGTTTTTT. The encoded protein is CATSENIQNTGELFF.

This clonotype has ten or more counts. The chain links TRBV19 to TRBJ2-1; D gene ambiguous. The V and J ends lost 3 bases and 4 bases respectively, with 13 bases between them. CDR1 and CDR2 from the germline V gene are LNHDA and SQIVND (reference sequence). There are 15 residues in the CDR3. CDR3 DNA sequence: TGTGCCAGTAGTATCCGACTGCGGCAGTACAATGAGCAGTTCTTC. It translates to CASSIRLRQYNEQFF.

To note about this clonotype: A read error may explain this, as a much larger clone is one base away. The genes are TRBV11-2 and TRBJ1-2, with unresolved D. From germline, CDR1 is SGHAT and CDR2 FQNNGV. V dropped 6 bases and J dropped 0 bases, with 17 bases sitting between them. The CDR3 runs 16 residues. The CDR3, as DNA: TGTGCCAGCAGGCGCCCCGGCGGCATGGCTAACTATGGCTACACCTTC. Protein sequence: CASRRPGGMANYGYTF.

This clonotype was recorded at least ten times. The chain has TRBV10-3 and TRBJ1-4; D is unclear. Germline loops: CDR1 ENHRY, CDR2 SYGVKD. The CDR3 has 13 residues. V was trimmed by 4 bases and J by 4 bases, leaving 7 bases between them. The CDR3 region is CAISGNVNEKLFF. In DNA form, the CDR3 reads TGTGCCATCAGTGGGAATGTTAATGAAAAACTGTTTTTT.

The V gene is TRBV20-1, the J gene TRBJ1-2; 7 bases line up with TRBD1. This CDR3 spans 13 amino acids. Germline V CDR1 and CDR2: DFQATT, SNEGSKA (reference sequence). The trim removed 6 bases at V and 2 bases at J, leaving 6 bases unmatched. CDR3 in DNA: TGCAGTGCGCTCGACAGGGCCAACTATGGCTACACCTTC. The encoded protein is CSALDRANYGYTF.

This clonotype was seen many times. This chain uses TRBV27 with TRBJ2-1, with 8 bases that match TRBD2. Germline-derived CDR1 and CDR2 are MNHEY and SMNVEV (reference sequence). After removal of 1 base from V and 5 bases from J, the junction contained 7 bases not matched to a gene. The CDR3 length is 16 residues. The CDR3 DNA reads as TGTGCCAGCAGTTTATTGGCGGGAGGACCCAACAATGAGCAGTTCTTC. Translation: CASSLLAGGPNNEQFF.

The chain uses TRBV4-1 and TRBJ2-5; no reliable D call. The V gene's germline CDR1 is MGHRA and CDR2 YSYEKL. Deletions cut 4 bases from V and 8 bases from J, with 14 bases between. The CDR3 runs to 13 residues. The DNA for the CDR3 is TGCGCCAGCAGCCGCTTCACACTGGGAACCCAGTACTTC. Protein sequence: CASSRFTLGTQYF.

Remarks on this clonotype: Given a much more abundant clone one base away, this may be a read error. The chain carries TRBV11-2 and TRBJ2-2, with D possibly being TRBD1 or TRBD2 (5 bases each). The CDR3 covers 15 residues. Germline assignment: CDR1 SGHAT and CDR2 FQNNGV. Trimming left V 1 base short and J 9 bases short, with 15 bases between. The CDR3 nucleotides are TGTGCCAGCAGCTTAGGTAAGAGGGGTAACAGGGAGCTGTTTTTT. As protein: CASSLGKRGNRELFF. The full variable domain, rest sourced from reference TRBV11-2 and TRBJ2-2, is EAGVAQSPRYKIIEKRQSVAFWCNPISGHATLYWYQQILGQGPKLLIQFQNNGVVDDSQLPKDRFSAERLKGVDSTLKIQPAKLEDSAVYLCASSLGKRGNRELFFGEGSRLTVL.

This chain connects TRBV2 to TRBJ2-1; no definite D call. Germline V CDR1 and CDR2: SNHLY, FYNNEI. Deletions cut 4 bases from V and 13 bases from J, with 26 bases between. CDR3 length: 16 amino acids. CDR3 coding DNA: TGTGCCAGCAGTGGCCAAGCGAGCGTCTTACAAGAGACCCAGTTCTTC. This sequence encodes CASSGQASVLQETQFF.

This clonotype has ten or more counts. The V and J genes are TRBV9 and TRBJ2-7; 7 nucleotides align to TRBD2. V shed 2 bases and J 2 bases; nucleotides not matched to a gene: 4. CDR1 and CDR2 (germline): SGDLS, YYNGEE. The CDR3 covers 14 residues. In DNA form, the CDR3 reads TGTGCCAGCAGCGTGAGCGGGACTGCCTACGAGCAGTACTTC. As protein: CASSVSGTAYEQYF.

This clonotype was recorded at least ten times. J is TRBJ2-7 and V is TRBV3-1, with 8 bases matching TRBD1. Germline V gene data show CDR1 as LGHDT and CDR2 as YNNKEL (reference sequence). This CDR3 has 14 amino acids. The V gene end was trimmed by 3 bases and the J gene end by 1 base; junction bases not matched to a gene: 2. Written as DNA, the CDR3 is TGTGCCAGCAGCCAGGACAGGGTTTCCTACGAGCAGTACTTC. This encodes CASSQDRVSYEQYF.

This clonotype was recorded a few times. The J gene is TRBJ1-1, the V gene TRBV12-3 or TRBV12-4; D call uncertain. This CDR3 has 13 amino acids. V lost 6 bases and J 0 bases, leaving 8 bases between the germline ends. The CDR3 DNA reads TGTGCCAGCAGGCCTATAATGAACACTGAAGCTTTCTTT. This gives the protein CASRPIMNTEAFF.

The table lists this clonotype with many counts. Its ends do not fully match the called genes, so a read error is possible. This rearrangement joins TRBV13 to TRBJ2-4; D might be TRBD2 (5 bases). The CDR3 is made up of 13 amino acids. Looked up from germline, CDR1 is PRHDT and CDR2 is FYEKMQ (reference sequence). The chain's CDR3 is CASSLPGEKIQYF. Here the CDR3 DNA reads TGTGCCAGCAGCTTACCCGGGGAAAAGATTCAGTACTTC.

This clonotype has a single count. The chain has TRBV7-9 and TRBJ2-3; 7 bases line up with TRBD1. Germline V CDR1 and CDR2: SEHNR, FQNEAQ (reference sequence). V was clipped by 7 bases and J by 3 bases; unmatched bases: 13. CDR3 length: 16 amino acids. In nucleotides, the CDR3 is TGTGCCAGCATGGGCGCCGACAGGGAAAGGACAGATACGCAGTATTTT. This translates into CASMGADRERTDTQYF.

To note about this clonotype: This may arise from a read error, as a much more abundant clone is one base away. The DNA of the CDR3 is TGTGCCACCAGTGATTTGTATCACCCCCACGAGCAGTTCTTC. Its protein product is CATSDLYHPHEQFF. This sequence joins TRBV24-1 and TRBJ2-1, with D unresolved. Germline loops: CDR1 KGHDR, CDR2 SFDVKD. Trimming removed 0 bases at V and 10 bases at J, with 12 bases between. The CDR3 covers 14 residues.

This clonotype was observed many times. V is TRBV27 and J is TRBJ2-1; 7 nucleotides agree with TRBD1. The length of the CDR3 is 14 residues. The germline V gene encodes CDR1 MNHEY and CDR2 SMNVEV (reference sequence). V was clipped by 6 bases and J by 7 bases; unmatched bases: 9. CDR3: CASRERGRGNEQFF. The CDR3 bases are TGTGCCAGCAGGGAAAGGGGGCGAGGGAATGAGCAGTTCTTC.